Described below is a single TCR beta chain sequence and its context. It was the approximately 120-subject validation cohort, separate from the approximately 700-subject first cohort, to which the donors belonged. This record belongs to a study of cytomegalovirus exposure and HLA in healthy donors. Overall study context: The platform used for the 120 validation repertoires matched that of the roughly 700 first-cohort repertoires, a later analysis reported.

Germline V gives CDR1 MNHEY, CDR2 SMNVEV (reference sequence). The CDR3 has 15 residues. Germline trimming cut 5 bases from V and 5 bases from J; bases unmatched to any gene: 11. Assay: immunoSEQ multiplex PCR; the TCRdb copy retains only in-frame clones and omits some. This repertoire shows about 140,000 clones, around 85% found once; its top ten account for 2.5% to 3.5%. The origin of this receptor is a man aged 18 to 30 in good health and CMV-seronegative. This rearrangement joins TRBV27 to TRBJ2-7; 8 bases agree with TRBD1. The sequenced material came from PBMCs. The CDR3 is CASSLPGQVYHEQYF. The CDR3 nucleotides are TGTGCCAGCAGTCTACCGGGACAGGTGTATCACGAGCAGTACTTC.